This is a list of T cell receptor beta chains from one sample in a study of neurological immune-mediated disorders. TCRdb re-called the 5' RACE reads through MiXCR, storing one row per CDR3 protein. Among 26,000 or so distinct CDR3 sequences listed, approximately 21% were seen once. Material for sequencing was PBMCs. The origin of the receptors is a woman aged 60-70 years in good health. Both conserved end residues are part of each CDR3. A D gene is named only where the DNA matches it firmly. Part of the rows lack a size; the others show once, few, many or a class for expanded clones.

J	V	D	size	DNA	CDR3
TRBJ1-1	TRBV20-1	TRBD1	.	TGTAGTGCCCGCCGGGACAGGGGAGCCAAAACCCTGAACATTGAAGCTTTCTTT	CSARRDRGAKTLNIEAFF
TRBJ1-5	TRBV20-1	.	few	TGCAGTGCTAGCGTCACAGGGTGGGGCCAGCCCCAGCATTTT	CSASVTGWGQPQHF
TRBJ1-5	TRBV15	TRBD1	many	TGTGCCACCAGCAAGGACAGGGGAGACCAGCCCCAGCATTTT	CATSKDRGDQPQHF
TRBJ1-2	TRBV6-6	.	medium-sized	TGTGCCACCAATGCCGGGACAAGTTCTAACTATGGCTACACCTTC	CATNAGTSSNYGYTF
TRBJ1-1	TRBV5-1	.	.	TGCGCCAGCAGCTTGGAAGCAAGCAAAGGAGCTGAAGCTTTCTTT	CASSLEASKGAEAFF
TRBJ1-6	TRBV7-2	.	many	TGTGCCAGCAGCCCCGGACAGATTGATAATTCACCCCTCCACTTT	CASSPGQIDNSPLHF
TRBJ1-5	TRBV24-1	.	many	TGTGCCACCAGTGGAGGGTATAGCAATCAGCCCCAGCATTTT	CATSGGYSNQPQHF
TRBJ2-2	TRBV7-2	TRBD1	many	TGTGCCAGCAGCCGACAGGGAGTTACCGGGGAGCTGTTTTTT	CASSRQGVTGELFF
TRBJ1-1	TRBV5-1	TRBD1	many	TGCGCCAGCAGCTTATTGAGGGACAGTCAAAACACTGAAGCTTTCTTT	CASSLLRDSQNTEAFF
TRBJ1-1	TRBV5-1	TRBD1	few	TGCGCCAGCAGCGGACAGGGCGGTTGGTTGAACACTGAAGCTTTCTTT	CASSGQGGWLNTEAFF
TRBJ1-1	TRBV20-1	.	many	TGCAGTGCTAGAGAGTCGGGTGCTGAAGCTTTCTTT	CSARESGAEAFF
TRBJ2-1	TRBV2	.	many	TGTGCCAGCTGTGGTAGTCCGATTGGGGAGCAGTTCTTC	CASCGSPIGEQFF
TRBJ2-1	TRBV29-1	.	many	TGCAGCGTTGACCCGGACAGTTCCTACAATGAGCAGTTCTTC	CSVDPDSSYNEQFF
TRBJ2-3	TRBV20-1	TRBD2	many	TGCAGTGCTAGCGGGAGGGCCCGCGACACAGATACGCAGTATTTT	CSASGRARDTDTQYF
TRBJ2-3	TRBV5-1	.	many	TGCGCCAGCAGCTTGGGATTACAGGGATCAGATACGCAGTATTTT	CASSLGLQGSDTQYF
TRBJ2-5	TRBV5-1	.	many	TGCGCCAGCAGCTTTATGGACTCCCAAGAGACCCAGTACTTC	CASSFMDSQETQYF
TRBJ2-5	TRBV20-1	TRBD2	many	TGCAGTGCTAGGAACACACTAGCGGGGGTCCCTGAGACCCAGTACTTC	CSARNTLAGVPETQYF
TRBJ1-1	TRBV2	.	many	TGTGCCAGCAGTGTCGGTTGGGAGTCTGAAGCTTTCTTT	CASSVGWESEAFF
TRBJ2-7	TRBV5-1	.	many	TGCGCCAGCAGCTTGGGGGGGGACTCCTACGAGCAGTACTTC	CASSLGGDSYEQYF
TRBJ2-7	TRBV20-1	.	.	TGCAGTGCTAGGTATAGCGGTTACGACTACGAGCAGCACTTC	CSARYSGYDYEQHF
TRBJ1-2	TRBV15	.	.	TGTGTCACCAGCCCAGAGACGGCGACGGCCCTAGACTATGGCTTCACCTTC	CVTSPETATALDYGFTF
TRBJ2-7	TRBV6-2/TRBV6-3	.	many	TGTGCCAGCAGCCTTCGACAGATCACCTACGAGCAGTACTTC	CASSLRQITYEQYF
TRBJ1-5	TRBV19	.	few	TGTGCCAGTAGTATAGGAGGGTTGAATCAGCCCCAGCATTTT	CASSIGGLNQPQHF
TRBJ1-5	TRBV12-3/TRBV12-4	.	.	TGTGCCAGCGGGCATGACAGGAGCAATCAGCCCCAGCATTTT	CASGHDRSNQPQHF
TRBJ2-5	TRBV20-1	TRBD2	many	TGCAGTGCTAGAGATGGGGGTCGGGAGGCCCAGTACTTC	CSARDGGREAQYF
TRBJ2-1	TRBV14	TRBD2	many	TGTGCCAGCAGCCCGGGACTAGCGGGATACAATGAGCAGTTCTTC	CASSPGLAGYNEQFF
TRBJ2-3	TRBV5-5	TRBD2	.	TGTGCCAGCGTACTAGCGGGAGCGGATACGCAGTATTTC	CASVLAGADTQYF
TRBJ2-4	TRBV29-1	.	many	TGCAGCGTTGGAGGGATTGAAAACATTCAGTACTTC	CSVGGIENIQYF
TRBJ2-7	TRBV6-2/TRBV6-3	TRBD2	many	TGTGCCAGCAGCCGTAGGACTAGCGGAGACTCCTACGAGCAGTACTTC	CASSRRTSGDSYEQYF
TRBJ2-7	TRBV20-1	TRBD1	many	TGCAGTGCTAGAGCCGCGGGACAGGGGGTTTCCGAGCAGTACTTC	CSARAAGQGVSEQYF
TRBJ1-1	TRBV12-3/TRBV12-4	.	.	TGTGCCAGCAGTTTAGGGACGATGCTCATGAACACTGAAGCTTTCTTT	CASSLGTMLMNTEAFF
TRBJ2-3	TRBV7-3	.	.	TGTGCCAGCAGCCCTTCAAGGCGGGGAAGCACAGATACGCAGTATTTT	CASSPSRRGSTDTQYF
TRBJ1-5	TRBV7-2	.	medium-sized	TGTGCCAGCAGCCTGGACGGGCGAGGGCAGCCCCAGCATTTT	CASSLDGRGQPQHF
TRBJ1-6	TRBV25-1	.	many	TGTGCCAGCAGTGGCCCCGGGTCCACTCATTCACCCCTCCACTTT	CASSGPGSTHSPLHF
TRBJ2-1	TRBV24-1	.	many	TGTGCCACCAGTGATTCAACTGCTAGCTCCTACAATGAGCAGTTCTTC	CATSDSTASSYNEQFF
TRBJ1-5	TRBV6-2/TRBV6-3	.	many	TGTGCCAGCGGCCCAACAGGGTTAGGTCAGCCCCAGCATTTT	CASGPTGLGQPQHF
TRBJ1-5	TRBV28	.	.	TGTGCCAGCAGTTCCAGTGGCCGTATTCAGCCCCAGCATTTT	CASSSSGRIQPQHF
TRBJ1-2	TRBV14	.	medium-sized	TGTGCCAGCAGCCAAGTTTGTACCTTC	CASSQVCTF
TRBJ2-5	TRBV5-5	.	.	TGTGCCAGCAGCTTGGCCGGGGCCGGAGAGACCCAGTACTTC	CASSLAGAGETQYF
TRBJ2-7	TRBV7-2	.	many	TGTGCCAGCAGCGCTACGAATTACGAGCAGTACTTC	CASSATNYEQYF
TRBJ1-6	TRBV6-2/TRBV6-3	.	many	TGTGCCAGCAGTTACTCCTTGATGAGGCAAAACTGGGGATCACCCCTCCACTTT	CASSYSLMRQNWGSPLHF
TRBJ2-7	TRBV29-1	.	many	TGCAGCGTTGCCTGGGACACCTCCTACGAGCAGTACTTC	CSVAWDTSYEQYF
TRBJ2-2	TRBV10-3	.	many	TGTGCCATCAGTGAGTCGGGGTCATGGTCCGGGGAGCTGTTTTTT	CAISESGSWSGELFF
TRBJ2-5	TRBV14	TRBD2	many	TGTGCCAGCAGCCAAGCTGTCGGGAGGGTGCAAGAGACCCAGTACTTC	CASSQAVGRVQETQYF
TRBJ1-4	TRBV3-1	.	.	TGTGCCAGCAGCCAGAGGACAGATGAAAAACTGTTTTTT	CASSQRTDEKLFF
TRBJ2-3	TRBV15	.	many	TGTGCCACCAGCAGGCGGGACTCTCGTTACACAGATACGCAGTATTTT	CATSRRDSRYTDTQYF
TRBJ2-1	TRBV7-9	.	many	TGTGCCAGCAGCTTAGTGGTACAGTTCCGGGAGCAGTTCTTC	CASSLVVQFREQFF
TRBJ2-5	TRBV12-3/TRBV12-4	.	.	TGTGCCAGCAGTTTTTGGCGGGAAGAGACCCAGTACTTC	CASSFWREETQYF
TRBJ2-5	TRBV11-2	TRBD2	many	TGTGCCAGCAGTCTAGGGACTAGTCTCAGGGAGACCCAGTACTTC	CASSLGTSLRETQYF
TRBJ2-5	TRBV2	.	many	TGTGCCAGCAGGACGACAGGAGAGACCCAGTACTTC	CASRTTGETQYF
TRBJ2-1	TRBV5-1	TRBD2	many	TGCGCCAGCAGCGGCCGGGGACTAGATGATGAGCAGTTCTTC	CASSGRGLDDEQFF
TRBJ1-2	TRBV7-2	.	.	TGTGCCAGCAGCGTACAAGAAGGCTATGGCTACACCTTC	CASSVQEGYGYTF
TRBJ2-7	TRBV3-1	.	.	TGTGCCAGCATCCAAGCTGGGACCAAAAACTACGAGCAGTACTTC	CASIQAGTKNYEQYF
TRBJ1-2	TRBV9	.	many	TGTGCCAGCAGCGTAGTATGCCCCCTGAATTTGACGGAGTTTAACTATGGCTACACCTTC	CASSVVCPLNLTEFNYGYTF
TRBJ2-7	TRBV5-1	TRBD1	many	TGCGCCAGCAGCTTGGGGGACAGGGCCGGCGAGCAGTACTTC	CASSLGDRAGEQYF
TRBJ2-1	TRBV28	TRBD2	many	TGTGCCAGCAGTTCCGAGCGGGAGGGCAATGAGCAGTTCTTC	CASSSEREGNEQFF
TRBJ2-3	TRBV11-2	TRBD2	.	TGTGCCAGCAGCCAAGCGGGAGCTGAAGATACGCAGTATTTT	CASSQAGAEDTQYF
TRBJ2-7	TRBV10-2	.	.	TGCCCCGGGGACTTGAGCTCCTACGAGCAGTACTTC	CPGDLSSYEQYF
TRBJ2-7	TRBV7-2	.	many	TGTGCCAGCAGTTGGGACATAAACGAGCAGTACTTC	CASSWDINEQYF